These T cell receptor beta chains were read from a single sample in a study of shared clonotypes between healthy human individuals. The assay was immunoSEQ multiplex PCR, and TCRdb's table has in-frame clones only and misses some. This table has 2.3 million or so clones, roughly 93% appearing once. The specimen sequenced was naive CD4+ T cells from PBMCs. These receptors all come from a man younger than 30 in good health. Some clones in this sample may be carry-over from other donors' samples. Each CDR3 is given without its conserved first and last residue.

V	J	CDR3
TRBV30	TRBJ1-1	AWVRQPNTEAF
TRBV9	TRBJ1-3	ASSAGTGSSGNTIY
TRBV4-3	TRBJ2-5	ASSQEGRTGETQY
TRBV28	TRBJ2-5	ASRTWGGEETQY
TRBV4-1	NA	ASSQDDRPSSYEQY
TRBV25-1	TRBJ2-7	ASSEGWTYEQY
TRBV13	TRBJ1-2	ASSLGGTLRRGYT
TRBV18	TRBJ1-5	ASSPSGGSNQPQH
TRBV5-1	TRBJ2-3	ASSFRQYTDTQY
TRBV9	TRBJ2-7	ASRPGLAGGEQY
TRBV28	TRBJ1-3	ASSFGGLGNTIY
TRBV5-1	TRBJ2-1	ASSLVSSGSSYNEQF
TRBV11-2	TRBJ1-1	ASSLAQGQAAF
TRBV4-2	TRBJ2-1	ASSLYGGPSQGNEQF
TRBV28	TRBJ1-1	ASSLGGSINTEAF
TRBV10-3	TRBJ2-7	AISDDRGSTYEQY
TRBV28	TRBJ2-1	ASSLLASGTVAQF
TRBV28	TRBJ2-7	ASSLYLTYEQY
TRBV28	TRBJ2-5	ASSLATTGLRAQY
TRBV11-2	TRBJ2-3	ASSLVGSADTQY
TRBV13	TRBJ2-2	ASSRPVQGDGELF
TRBV4-2	TRBJ2-7	ASSPVSSSGQNEQY
TRBV18	TRBJ1-1	ASSPEQVPTEAF
TRBV7-2	TRBJ2-3	ASSLNRATRDTQY
TRBV9	TRBJ1-1	ASSFGGKATEAF
TRBV27	TRBJ1-2	ASSAAPGQRQINYGYT
TRBV9	TRBJ2-6	ASSYRDPGANVLT
TRBV5-1	TRBJ2-7	ASSLGRNYEQY
TRBV27	TRBJ2-5	ASSPRRTSGIQETQY
TRBV7-2	TRBJ2-3	ASGTGGSWY
TRBV10-3	TRBJ2-5	AISGQGAGQETQY
TRBV9	TRBJ1-1	ASSSPGSPMNTEAF
TRBV30	TRBJ1-3	AWGRGLSGNTIY
TRBV28	TRBJ1-1	ASSFPGLPGGYTEAF
TRBV5-1	TRBJ2-2	ASSLAPSGQVYTGELF
TRBV18	TRBJ2-1	ASSLRQPESSYNEQF
TRBV28	TRBJ2-1	ASSTLGRAVNEQF
TRBV28	TRBJ1-2	ASSLRVPNYGYT
TRBV5-5	TRBJ2-1	ASSLYPRHNEQF
TRBV18	TRBJ2-1	ASSPNLAGSGNEQF
TRBV4-3	TRBJ1-3	ASSQDRQGPGNTIY
TRBV11-2	TRBJ1-2	ASSPPDGGGYGYT
TRBV11-3	TRBJ2-1	ASSLSGLYNEQF